The entry below describes one T cell receptor beta chain. Its target is not known. This beta chain appears as a stray read in a library generated for alpha chains; its size is not informative. Per the germline V gene, CDR1 is MDHEN and CDR2 is SYDVKM. The CDR3 has 16 amino acids. The germline V and J ends were trimmed by 8 bases and 0 bases, with 19 bases remaining between them. MiXCR, applied by TCRdb to the 5' RACE reads, yields one record per CDR3 protein. The data contain around 4,100 distinct CDR3 sequences, approximately 55% of them seen just once; the ten biggest clones take up over 60%. The source of the sample is a study of spatial heterogeneity in lung cancer. Study outcomes and limitations: Relative to follow-up, resection was when ubiquitous expanded tumor TCRs appeared more in blood.

Time point meaning: sample taken at primary tumor resection. Sequencing of whole RNA from tumor, nontumor lung or frozen PBMC involved no sorting. There were roughly 72 donors, all of them untreated patients with early-stage non-small cell lung cancer. J is TRBJ1-2 and V is TRBV28; a weak D match, TRBD1 (5 bases). The source of this sequence is a female donor with early-stage non-small cell lung cancer. Specimen: PBMCs, collected at surgery. The CDR3 sequence is CASLDELRVTNYGYTF. The CDR3 DNA sequence: TGTGCCAGCTTGGACGAACTCAGGGTTACTAACTATGGCTACACCTTC.